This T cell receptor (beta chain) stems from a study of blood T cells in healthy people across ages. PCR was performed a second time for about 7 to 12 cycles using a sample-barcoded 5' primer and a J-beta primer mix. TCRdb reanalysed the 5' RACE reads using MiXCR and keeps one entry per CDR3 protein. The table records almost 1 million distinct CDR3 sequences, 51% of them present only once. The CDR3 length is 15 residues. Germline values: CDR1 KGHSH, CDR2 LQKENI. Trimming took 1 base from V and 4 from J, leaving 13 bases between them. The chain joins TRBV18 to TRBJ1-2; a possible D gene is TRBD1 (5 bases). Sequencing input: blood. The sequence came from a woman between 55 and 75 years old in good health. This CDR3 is CASSPRGKYGYGYTF. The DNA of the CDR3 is TGTGCCAGCTCACCACGGGGGAAATACGGCTATGGCTACACCTTC.